This TCR beta chain was obtained from a study of beta chain features in type 1 diabetes. The sequenced template was cDNA made from the entire isolated RNA. The protocol was immunoSEQ multiplex PCR, while the TCRdb copy is restricted to in-frame clones and leaves out a portion. The sample lists under 150,000 clones; roughly 48% were seen once. Study-level results: Comparison showed that naive, central memory and Treg TCRB repertoires appeared more similar among patients than among healthy donors. Short templates might get an advantage during PCR, and this would be equal in patients and controls. VDJ junctions in type 1 diabetes patients carried more deletions and fewer insertions.

Germline V gene lookup returns CDR1 MDHEN and CDR2 SYDVKM. Deletions cut 3 bases from V and 0 bases from J, with 17 bases between. The CDR3 sequence is 17 residues long. In this sample, this clone turned up a few times. Its antigen is undetermined. The V gene is TRBV28, the J gene TRBJ1-1, with D uncertain. The sequenced material came from Tregs from blood. This TCR came from a man between 18 and 35 years old in good health. The CDR3 loop reads CASSFGGGQFMNTEAFF. Here the CDR3 DNA reads TGTGCCAGCAGTTTCGGAGGCGGCCAGTTCATGAACACTGAAGCTTTCTTT.